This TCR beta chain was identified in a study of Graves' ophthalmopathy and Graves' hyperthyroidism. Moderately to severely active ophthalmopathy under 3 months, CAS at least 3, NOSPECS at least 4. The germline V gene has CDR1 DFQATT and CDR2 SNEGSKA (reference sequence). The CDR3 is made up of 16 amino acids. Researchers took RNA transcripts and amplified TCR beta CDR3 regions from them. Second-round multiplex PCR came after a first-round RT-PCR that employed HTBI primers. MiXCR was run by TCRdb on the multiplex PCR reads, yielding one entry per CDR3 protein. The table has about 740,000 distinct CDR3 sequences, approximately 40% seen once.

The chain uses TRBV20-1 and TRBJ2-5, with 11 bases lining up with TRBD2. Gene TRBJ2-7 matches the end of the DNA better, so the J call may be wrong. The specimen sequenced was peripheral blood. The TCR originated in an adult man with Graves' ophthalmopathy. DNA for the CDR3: TGCAGTGCTAGGGCCCTACTAGCGGGAGAGGTATACGAGCAGTACTTC. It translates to CSARALLAGEVYEQYF.